This T cell receptor (beta chain) was sequenced during a study of human CD8 memory T cell subsets. The authors enriched total CD8+ T cells by negative magnetic separation. UMI-labeled 5' RACE was used, and it produced the TCR beta libraries. No DNA is given; TCRdb re-called the 5' RACE reads and lists each CDR3 protein once. In all, the sample yields roughly 6,200 distinct CDR3 sequences. The germline gives CDR1 LGHNA, CDR2 YSLEER. This CDR3 spans 17 amino acids. The V and J genes are TRBV4-3 and TRBJ2-3; the TCRdb call, TRBD2, lacks DNA for checking. Sequencing was performed on CD8+ effector memory T cells (TEM) sorted from PBMCs. Subset of the sample: effector memory CD8 T cells, CCR7- CD45RO+ CD95+. The sequence was obtained from a human donor in good health. The CDR3 protein is CASSQVRREGLTDTQYF.